The entry that follows covers one T cell receptor (beta chain) sequence. Its target is not known. PCR amplification relied on 60 Vbeta primers (plus 13 Jbeta primers). Using immunoSEQ multiplex PCR, the repertoire was profiled, and TCRdb retains in-frame clones only, with some absent. The sample lists around 130,000 clones; 65% to 75% were seen once. These data are taken from a study of cytomegalovirus exposure and HLA in healthy donors. Study-level points and caveats: Despite most TCR sequences being rare, some public TCRs occurred in many donors.

The CDR3 loop spans 17 amino acids. V dropped 5 bases and J dropped 0; count of bases not matched to a gene: 7. The germline CDR1 and CDR2 sequences are SGHTS and YDEGEE. The TCR comes from a man in his forties in good health and CMV-seropositive. Specimen: PBMCs. The rearrangement uses TRBV5-8 and TRBJ2-1, with 11 bases matching TRBD2. CDR3 sequence reads: CASSPLGLAGSYNEQFF. The CDR3 coding sequence is TGTGCCAGCAGTCCCCTTGGACTAGCGGGCTCCTACAATGAGCAGTTCTTC.